The 5 T cell receptor beta chains reported below all come from one sample, sequenced in a study of T cell responses to AZD1222 COVID-19 vaccine. Clones were sequenced by immunoSEQ multiplex PCR, and TCRdb holds only the in-frame ones, with some missing. The table has around 150,000 clones, about nine tenths seen once; the top ten hold roughly 2%. Here the sequenced sample was peripheral blood, taken 28 days after the second AZD1222 dose. The receptor source for this set is an adult who received the AZD1222 COVID-19 vaccine.

Of note for this clone: The same CDR3 arises from other DNA sequences in this sample as well. The rearrangement joins TRBV5-1 to TRBJ1-2; 8 bases line up with TRBD1. The CDR3 length is 13 residues. V shed 2 bases, J shed 3 bases, and the junction held 0 bases outside the gene matches. CDR1 is SGHRS, CDR2 YFSETQ, per germline. The CDR3 DNA reads TGCGCCAGCAGCTTACAGGGGGACTATGGCTACACCTTC. Protein product: CASSLQGDYGYTF. Together with reference TRBV5-1 and TRBJ1-2, the CDR3 gives the full variable domain: KAGVTQTPRYLIKTRGQQVTLSCSPISGHRSVSWYQQTPGQGLQFLFEYFSETQRNKGNFPGRFSGRQFSNSRSEMNVSTLELGDSALYLCASSLQGDYGYTFGSGTRLTVV.

The chain combines TRBV5-6 with TRBJ2-7, with 10 bases lining up with TRBD1. The CDR3 has 14 residues. Germline V gene data show CDR1 as SGHDT and CDR2 as YYEEEE. The ends lost 6 bases at V and 3 bases at J; junction bases unmatched: 6. The CDR3 here is CASNFWTGGYEQYF. For the CDR3, the DNA is TGTGCCAGCAACTTTTGGACAGGGGGCTACGAGCAGTACTTC. Combining the CDR3 with reference TRBV5-6 and TRBJ2-7 gives the whole variable domain DAGVTQSPTHLIKTRGQQVTLRCSPKSGHDTVSWYQQALGQGPQFIFQYYEEEERQRGNFPDRFSGHQFPNYSSELNVNALLLGDSALYLCASNFWTGGYEQYFGPGTRLTVT.

The chain joins TRBV7-8 to TRBJ1-5; possible D gene TRBD1, 6 bases. V lost 0 bases to trimming and J lost 5 bases, with 17 bases between them. This CDR3 comprises 17 residues. The germline V gene encodes CDR1 SGHVS and CDR2 FQNEAQ. The CDR3 coding sequence is TGTGCCAGCAGCTTAGCTCGATGGGGGGCCGGGGATCAGCCCCAGCATTTT. Translation: CASSLARWGAGDQPQHF. Full variable domain (missing parts from reference TRBV7-8 and TRBJ1-5): GAGVSQSPRYKVAKRGQDVALRCDPISGHVSLFWYQQALGQGPEFLTYFQNEAQLDKSGLPSDRFFAERPEGSVSTLKIQRTQQEDSAVYLCASSLARWGAGDQPQHFGDGTRLSIL.

The rearrangement uses TRBV15 and TRBJ1-2; no clear D gene. CDR3 length: 13 residues. Germline V gene lookup returns CDR1 LNHNV and CDR2 YYDKDF (reference sequence). Trimming removed 1 base at V and 2 bases at J, with 5 bases between. CDR3 in amino acids: CATSRGTNYGYTF. The CDR3 DNA follows: TGTGCCACCAGCAGAGGAACAAACTATGGCTACACCTTC.

The chain uses TRBV6-1 and TRBJ1-5, with D perhaps TRBD1 (5 bases). The V gene's germline CDR1 is MNHNS and CDR2 SASEGT. The CDR3 is made up of 14 amino acids. V dropped 2 bases and J dropped 12 bases, with 17 bases sitting between them. DNA for the CDR3: TGTGCCAGCAGTGAATTAGGGACGGCCTCGCTCCAGCATTTT. This translates into CASSELGTASLQHF.